Sequencing of this T cell receptor beta chain was carried out in a study of blood T cell repertoires in COVID-19. Study as a whole: COVID-19 samples from acute and convalescent phases originated in the United States, Italy and Spain. The analysed material was cDNA or gDNA that came from T cells, B-cell-depleted T cells, or PBMCs.

The CDR3 consists of 16 residues. V gave up 5 bases and J gave up 2 bases, with 16 bases separating them. Germline CDR1 is MNHEY and CDR2 is SVGEGT. Per the original methods: Amplifying reference gene primers gave estimates of nucleated cell counts. Method: immunoSEQ multiplex PCR; TCRdb's copy keeps in-frame clones and lacks some. Clone size and the V and J calls come from that table; the DNA yielded D and trimming. The sample lists about 190,000 clones, 70% to 85% occurring once. This clone turned up a few times. This sequence originates from a woman between 45 and 65 years old with acute or convalescent COVID-19. The chain recombines TRBV6-2 or TRBV6-3 with TRBJ1-3, with D unclear. The sample taken for sequencing was peripheral blood. As DNA, the CDR3 is TGTGCCAGCAGTATTCCTTCAACAGAGCCTGGAAACACCATATATTTT. It is translated as CASSIPSTEPGNTIYF.